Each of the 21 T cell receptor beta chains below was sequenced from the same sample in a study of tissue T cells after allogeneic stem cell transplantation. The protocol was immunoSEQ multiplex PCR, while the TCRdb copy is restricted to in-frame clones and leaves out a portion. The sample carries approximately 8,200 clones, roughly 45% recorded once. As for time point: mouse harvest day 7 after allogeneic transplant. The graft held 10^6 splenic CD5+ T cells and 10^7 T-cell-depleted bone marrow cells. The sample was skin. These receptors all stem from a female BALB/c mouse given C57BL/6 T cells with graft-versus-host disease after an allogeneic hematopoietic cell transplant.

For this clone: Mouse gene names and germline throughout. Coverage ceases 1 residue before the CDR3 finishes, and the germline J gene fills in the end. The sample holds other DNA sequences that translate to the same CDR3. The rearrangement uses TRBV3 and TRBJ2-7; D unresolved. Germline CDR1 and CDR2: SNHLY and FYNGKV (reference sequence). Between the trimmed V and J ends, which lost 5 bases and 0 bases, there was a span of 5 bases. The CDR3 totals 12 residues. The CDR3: CASSPSSYEQYF. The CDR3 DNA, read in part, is TGTGCCAGCAGCCCTAGCTCCTATGAACAGTAC.

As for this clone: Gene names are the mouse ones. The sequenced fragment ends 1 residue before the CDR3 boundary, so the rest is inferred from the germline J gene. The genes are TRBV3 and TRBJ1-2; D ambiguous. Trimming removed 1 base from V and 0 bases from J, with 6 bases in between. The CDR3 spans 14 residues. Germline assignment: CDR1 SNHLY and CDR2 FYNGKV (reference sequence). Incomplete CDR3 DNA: TGTGCCAGCAGCTTAGAAGGAGCAAACTCCGACTACACC. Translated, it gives CASSLEGANSDYT. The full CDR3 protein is CASSLEGANSDYTF.

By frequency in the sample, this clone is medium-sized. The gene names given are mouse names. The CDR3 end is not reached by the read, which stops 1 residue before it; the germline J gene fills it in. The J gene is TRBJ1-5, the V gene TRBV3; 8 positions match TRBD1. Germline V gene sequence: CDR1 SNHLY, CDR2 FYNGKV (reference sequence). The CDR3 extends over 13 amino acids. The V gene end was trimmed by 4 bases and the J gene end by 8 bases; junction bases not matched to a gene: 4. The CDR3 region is CASSSDRVEAPLF. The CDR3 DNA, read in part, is TGTGCCAGCAGCTCGGACAGGGTGGAGGCTCCGCTT.

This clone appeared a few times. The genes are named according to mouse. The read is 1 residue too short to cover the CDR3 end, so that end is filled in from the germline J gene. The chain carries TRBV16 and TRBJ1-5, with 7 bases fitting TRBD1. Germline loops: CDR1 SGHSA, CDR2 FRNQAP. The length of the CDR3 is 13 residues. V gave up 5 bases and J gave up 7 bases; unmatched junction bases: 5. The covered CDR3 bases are TGTGCAAGCAGCCCCCAGGGGGAGCAGGCTCCGCTT. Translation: CASSPQGEQAPL. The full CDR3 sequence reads CASSPQGEQAPLF.

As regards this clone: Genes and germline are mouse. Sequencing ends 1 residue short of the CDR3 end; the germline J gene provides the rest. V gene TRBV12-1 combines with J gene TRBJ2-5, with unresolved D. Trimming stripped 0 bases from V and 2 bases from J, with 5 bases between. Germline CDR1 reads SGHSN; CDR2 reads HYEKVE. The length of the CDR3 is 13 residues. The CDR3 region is CASSLDIQDTQYF. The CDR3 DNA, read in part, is TGTGCCAGCTCTCTCGACATCCAAGACACCCAGTAC.

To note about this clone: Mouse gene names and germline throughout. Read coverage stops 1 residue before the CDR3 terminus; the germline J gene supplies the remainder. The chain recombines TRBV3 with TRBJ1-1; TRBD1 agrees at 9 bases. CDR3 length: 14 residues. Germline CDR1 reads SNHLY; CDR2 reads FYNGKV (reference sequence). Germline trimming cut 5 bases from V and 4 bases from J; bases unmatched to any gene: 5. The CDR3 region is CASSPGTGSTEVFF. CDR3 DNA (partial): TGTGCCAGCAGCCCCGGGACAGGGAGCACAGAAGTCTTC.

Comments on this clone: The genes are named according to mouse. Partial CDR3 DNA: TGTGCAAGCAGCTTAGGCTGGGGGTTTAGTCAAAACACCTTGTAC. Translating gives CASSLGWGFSQNTLY. The whole CDR3 region reads CASSLGWGFSQNTLYF. The chain carries TRBV16 and TRBJ2-4, with 7 bases that match TRBD2. The read terminates 1 residue ahead of where the CDR3 ends, so the germline J gene completes it. V shed 1 base and J 0 bases; nucleotides not matched to a gene: 4. Germline V CDR1 and CDR2: SGHSA, FRNQAP. The CDR3 extends over 16 amino acids. Together with reference TRBV16 and TRBJ2-4, the CDR3 gives the full variable domain: NAGVIQTPRHKVTGKGQEATLWCEPISGHSAVFWYRQTIVQGLEFLTYFRNQAPIDDSGMPKERFSAQMPNQSHSTLKIQSTQPQDSAVYLCASSLGWGFSQNTLYFGAGTRLSVL.

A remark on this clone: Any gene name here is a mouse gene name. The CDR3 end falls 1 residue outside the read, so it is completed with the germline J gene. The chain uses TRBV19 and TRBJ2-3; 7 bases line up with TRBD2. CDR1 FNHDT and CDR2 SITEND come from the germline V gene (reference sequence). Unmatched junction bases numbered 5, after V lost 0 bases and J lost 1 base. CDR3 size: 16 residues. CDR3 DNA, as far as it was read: TGTGCCAGCAGTATAGAGGCTGGGGGAGGTGCAGAAACGCTGTAT. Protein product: CASSIEAGGGAETLY. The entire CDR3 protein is CASSIEAGGGAETLYF.

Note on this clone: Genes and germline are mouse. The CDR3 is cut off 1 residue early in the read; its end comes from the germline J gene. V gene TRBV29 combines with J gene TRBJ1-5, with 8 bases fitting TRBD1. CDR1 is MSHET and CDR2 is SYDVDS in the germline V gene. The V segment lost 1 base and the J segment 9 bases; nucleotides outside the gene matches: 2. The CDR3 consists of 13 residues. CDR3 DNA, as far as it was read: TGTGCTAGCAGTTTATTGGGGACAGGGGCTCCGCTT. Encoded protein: CASSLLGTGAPL. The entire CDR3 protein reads CASSLLGTGAPLF.

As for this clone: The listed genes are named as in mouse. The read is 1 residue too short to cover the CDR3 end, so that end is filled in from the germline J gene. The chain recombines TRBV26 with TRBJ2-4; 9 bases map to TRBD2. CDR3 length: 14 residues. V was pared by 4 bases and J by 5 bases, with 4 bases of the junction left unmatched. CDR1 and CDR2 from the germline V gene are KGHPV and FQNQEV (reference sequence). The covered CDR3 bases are TGTGCCAGCAGTCCACCGGGACTGGGAAACACCTTGTAC. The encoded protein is CASSPPGLGNTLY. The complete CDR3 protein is CASSPPGLGNTLYF.

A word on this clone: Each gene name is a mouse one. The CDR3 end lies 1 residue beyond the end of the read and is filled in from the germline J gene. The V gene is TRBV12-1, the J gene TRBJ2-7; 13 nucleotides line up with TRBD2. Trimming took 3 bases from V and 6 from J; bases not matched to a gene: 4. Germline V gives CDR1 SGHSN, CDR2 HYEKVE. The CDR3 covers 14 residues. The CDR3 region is CASSSDWGGVEQYF. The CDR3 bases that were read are TGTGCCAGCTCTTCGGACTGGGGGGGCGTTGAACAGTAC.

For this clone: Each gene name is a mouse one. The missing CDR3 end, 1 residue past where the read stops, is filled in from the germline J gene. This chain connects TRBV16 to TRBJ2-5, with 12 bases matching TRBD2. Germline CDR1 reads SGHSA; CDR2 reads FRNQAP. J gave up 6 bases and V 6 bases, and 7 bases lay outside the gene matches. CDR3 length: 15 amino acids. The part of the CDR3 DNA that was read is TGTGCAAGCAGTCGACTGGGGGGGCGCGAGGACACCCAGTAC. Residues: CASSRLGGREDTQY. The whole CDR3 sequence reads CASSRLGGREDTQYF. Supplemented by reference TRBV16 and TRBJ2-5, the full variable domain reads NAGVIQTPRHKVTGKGQEATLWCEPISGHSAVFWYRQTIVQGLEFLTYFRNQAPIDDSGMPKERFSAQMPNQSHSTLKIQSTQPQDSAVYLCASSRLGGREDTQYFGPGTRLLVL.

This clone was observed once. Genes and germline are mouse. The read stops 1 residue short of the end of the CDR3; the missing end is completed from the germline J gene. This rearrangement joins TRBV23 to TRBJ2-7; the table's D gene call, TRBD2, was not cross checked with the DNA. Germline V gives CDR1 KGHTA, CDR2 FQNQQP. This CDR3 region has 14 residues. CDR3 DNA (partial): TGCTCCAGCAGTCAAGGACTGGGGGGGCTTGAACAGTAC. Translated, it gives CSSSQGLGGLEQY. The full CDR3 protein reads CSSSQGLGGLEQYF.

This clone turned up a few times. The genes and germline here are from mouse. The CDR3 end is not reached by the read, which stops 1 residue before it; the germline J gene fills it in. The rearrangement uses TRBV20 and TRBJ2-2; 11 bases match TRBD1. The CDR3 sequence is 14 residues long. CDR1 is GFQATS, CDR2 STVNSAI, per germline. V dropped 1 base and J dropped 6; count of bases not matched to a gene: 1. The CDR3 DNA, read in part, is TGTGGTGCTAGGGGGACAGGGGGCCCCGGGCAGCTCTAC. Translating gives CGARGTGGPGQLY. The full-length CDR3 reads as CGARGTGGPGQLYF.

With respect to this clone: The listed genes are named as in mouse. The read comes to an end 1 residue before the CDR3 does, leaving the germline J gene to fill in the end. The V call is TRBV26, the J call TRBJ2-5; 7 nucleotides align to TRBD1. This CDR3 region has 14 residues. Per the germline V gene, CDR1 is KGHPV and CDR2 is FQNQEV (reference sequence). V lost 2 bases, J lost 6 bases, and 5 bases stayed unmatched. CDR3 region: CASSLNRGWDTQYF. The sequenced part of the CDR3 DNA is TGTGCCAGCAGTCTGAACAGGGGTTGGGACACCCAGTAC. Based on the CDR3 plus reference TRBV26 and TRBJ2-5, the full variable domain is NSKVIQTPRYLVKGQGQKAKMRCIPEKGHPVVFWYQQNKNNEFKFLINFQNQEVLQQIDMTEKRFSAECPSNSPCSLEIQSSEAGDSALYLCASSLNRGWDTQYFGPGTRLLVL.

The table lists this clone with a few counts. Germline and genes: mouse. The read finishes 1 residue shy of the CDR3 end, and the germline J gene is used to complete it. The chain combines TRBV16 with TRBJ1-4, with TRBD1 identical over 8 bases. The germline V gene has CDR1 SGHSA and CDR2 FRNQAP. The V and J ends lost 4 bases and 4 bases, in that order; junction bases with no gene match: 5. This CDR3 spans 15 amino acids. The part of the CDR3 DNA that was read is TGTGCAAGCAGCTCTTCAGGGGGCGGCAACGAAAGATTATTT. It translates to CASSSSGGGNERLF. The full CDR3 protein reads CASSSSGGGNERLFF.

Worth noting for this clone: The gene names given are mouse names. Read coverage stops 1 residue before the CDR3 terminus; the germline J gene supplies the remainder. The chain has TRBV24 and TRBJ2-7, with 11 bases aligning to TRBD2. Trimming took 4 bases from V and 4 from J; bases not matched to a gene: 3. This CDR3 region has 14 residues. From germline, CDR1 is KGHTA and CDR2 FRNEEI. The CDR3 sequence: CASSPRLGGYEQYF. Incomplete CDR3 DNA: TGTGCCAGCAGTCCCAGACTGGGGGGGTATGAACAGTAC.

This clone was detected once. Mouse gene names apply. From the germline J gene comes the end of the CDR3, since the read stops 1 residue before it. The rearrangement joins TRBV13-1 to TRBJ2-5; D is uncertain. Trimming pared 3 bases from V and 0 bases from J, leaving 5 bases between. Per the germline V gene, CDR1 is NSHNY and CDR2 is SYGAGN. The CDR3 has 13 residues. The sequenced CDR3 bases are TGTGCCAGCAGTGGATTTAACCAAGACACCCAGTAC. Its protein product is CASSGFNQDTQY. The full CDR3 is CASSGFNQDTQYF.

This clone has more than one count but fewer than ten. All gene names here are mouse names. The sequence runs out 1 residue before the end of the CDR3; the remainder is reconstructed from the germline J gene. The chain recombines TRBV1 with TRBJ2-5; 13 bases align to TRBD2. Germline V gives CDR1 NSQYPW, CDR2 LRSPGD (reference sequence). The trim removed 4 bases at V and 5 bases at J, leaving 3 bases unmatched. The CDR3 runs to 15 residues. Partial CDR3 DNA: TGCACCTGCAGTGGGACTGGGGGGGCGCGAGACACCCAGTAC. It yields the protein CTCSGTGGARDTQY. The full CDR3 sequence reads CTCSGTGGARDTQYF.

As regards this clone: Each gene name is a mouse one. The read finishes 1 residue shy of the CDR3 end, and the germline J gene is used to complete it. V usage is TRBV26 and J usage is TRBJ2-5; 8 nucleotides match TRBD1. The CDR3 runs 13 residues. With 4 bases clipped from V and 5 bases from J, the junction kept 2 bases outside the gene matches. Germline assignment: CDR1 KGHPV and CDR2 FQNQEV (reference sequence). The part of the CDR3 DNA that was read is TGTGCCAGCAGTCGACAGGGGACAGACACCCAGTAC. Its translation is CASSRQGTDTQY. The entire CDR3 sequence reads CASSRQGTDTQYF. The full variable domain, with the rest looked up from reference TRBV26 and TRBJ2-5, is NSKVIQTPRYLVKGQGQKAKMRCIPEKGHPVVFWYQQNKNNEFKFLINFQNQEVLQQIDMTEKRFSAECPSNSPCSLEIQSSEAGDSALYLCASSRQGTDTQYFGPGTRLLVL.

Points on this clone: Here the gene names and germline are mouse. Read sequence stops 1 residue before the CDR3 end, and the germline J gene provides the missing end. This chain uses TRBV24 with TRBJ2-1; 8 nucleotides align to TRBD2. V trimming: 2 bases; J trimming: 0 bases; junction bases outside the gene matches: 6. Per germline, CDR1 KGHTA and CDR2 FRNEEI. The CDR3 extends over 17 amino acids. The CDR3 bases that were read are TGTGCCAGCAGTCTGCCCCGACTGGGGTGTAACTATGCTGAGCAGTTC. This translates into CASSLPRLGCNYAEQF. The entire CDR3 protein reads CASSLPRLGCNYAEQFF.